Listed below are T cell receptor beta chains from one sample, sequenced in a study of blood T cell repertoires in COVID-19. Generated by immunoSEQ multiplex PCR, the TCRdb table keeps only in-frame clones and is missing some. The data contain 95,000 to 150,000 clones, more than 75% of them seen just once; the ten biggest clones take up 25% to 35%. The material sequenced was peripheral blood. All receptors come from a woman aged 70-85 years with acute or convalescent COVID-19. Both conserved end residues are part of each CDR3. Each record gives: D gene, clone size, J gene, V gene, CDR3 protein, CDR3 DNA. A D gene is named only where the DNA matches it firmly. Clone size is shown for a subset of rows, as once, few, many or a class of expanded clone.

>.|.|TRBJ2-6|TRBV29-1
CSVEDTGANVLTF
TGCAGCGTGGAAGACACTGGGGCCAACGTCCTGACTTTC
>.|.|TRBJ2-4|TRBV19
CASSIGTLAKNIQYF
TGTGCCAGTAGTATAGGAACTCTAGCCAAAAACATTCAGTACTTC
>TRBD1|.|TRBJ1-2|TRBV24-1
CATSDAKTGVFSGYTF
TGTGCCACCAGTGATGCTAAGACAGGGGTGTTTAGTGGCTACACCTTC
>.|.|TRBJ1-3|TRBV4-1
CASSLPRGAGNTIYF
TGCGCCAGCAGCCTACCGCGGGGGGCTGGAAACACCATATATTTT
>.|.|TRBJ1-6|TRBV25-1
CASSEPAGSGSPLHF
TGTGCCAGCAGTGAACCCGCCGGGAGCGGTTCACCCCTCCACTTT
>TRBD1|.|TRBJ1-4|TRBV30
CAWSVKGANEKLFF
TGTGCCTGGAGTGTAAAGGGGGCGAACGAAAAACTGTTTTTT
>TRBD1|.|TRBJ1-4|TRBV3-1/TRBV3-2
CASSHPETGQAEKLFF
TGTGCCAGCAGCCACCCGGAGACAGGACAGGCAGAAAAACTGTTTTTT
>TRBD2|.|TRBJ2-3|TRBV6-4
CASSASGVTDTQYF
TGTGCCAGCAGTGCCAGCGGGGTCACAGATACGCAGTATTTT
>.|.|TRBJ2-3|TRBV9
CASSGGLLSTDTQYF
TGTGCCAGCAGCGGAGGACTACTTAGCACAGATACGCAGTATTTT
>.|.|TRBJ1-2|TRBV2
CASSSQGNYGYTF
TGTGCCAGCAGTTCCCAGGGGAACTATGGCTACACCTTC
>.|.|TRBJ1-6|TRBV5-1
CASSLEGSNSPLHF
TGCGCCAGCAGCTTGGAGGGGTCTAATTCACCCCTCCACTTT
>TRBD1|.|TRBJ2-7|TRBV18
CASSRTGQGVYEQYF
TGTGCCAGCTCACGAACAGGACAGGGGGTCTACGAGCAGTACTTC
>TRBD1|few|TRBJ1-6|TRBV5-4
CASSQAGGGVGSPLHF
TGTGCCAGCAGTCAAGCAGGGGGAGGTGTAGGTTCACCCCTCCACTTT
>.|once|TRBJ1-5|TRBV6-5
CASSLGEVGNQPQHF
TGTGCCAGCAGTCTAGGGGAAGTTGGCAATCAGCCCCAGCATTTT
>.|.|TRBJ1-4|TRBV6-6
CASSYTRAHEKLFF
TGTGCCAGCAGTTACACCAGGGCTCATGAAAAACTGTTTTTT
>TRBD1|.|TRBJ2-1|TRBV6-5
CAGGGLQGAWDEQFF
TGTGCCGGCGGGGGCCTACAGGGGGCCTGGGATGAGCAGTTCTTC